This T cell receptor beta chain was recorded in a study of blood T cells in healthy people across ages. Findings and caveats of the study: Measured against age, TCR beta diversity per million T cells decreased in a roughly linear manner. Fewer expanded clones and more diversity marked long-lived versus aged donors.

Alongside a J-beta primer mix, a sample-barcoded 5' primer served in a second PCR lasting about 7 to 12 cycles. From the 5' RACE reads, TCRdb called clonotypes with MiXCR, one entry per CDR3 protein. Of about 1,000,000 distinct CDR3 sequences in the sample, 35% to 50% were seen once. Of note for this clonotype: Its specificity is not known.

V lost 4 bases and J 5 bases, leaving 12 bases between the germline ends. The germline CDR1 and CDR2 sequences are MGHRA and YSYEKL. The CDR3 is 14 amino acids. This receptor was obtained from a woman aged 55-70 years in good health. The chain uses TRBV4-1 and TRBJ2-1, with no clear D. The source material was blood. CDR3 bases: TGCGCCAGCAGCCTCGGCCCCCGGGACAATGAGCAGTTCTTC. This codes for CASSLGPRDNEQFF.